The sequence of this TCR beta chain was determined in a study of cytomegalovirus exposure and HLA in healthy donors. On the study more broadly: Inside one of the first data releases sat around 80 million unique TCRs taken from HLA-typed donors.

The PCR was carried out with 60 Vbeta primers and 13 Jbeta primers. Sequenced by immunoSEQ multiplex PCR; TCRdb stores in-frame clones only, minus some. The table lists 80,000 or so clones, 67% of them singletons, with approximately 7% in the top ten. CDR3 size: 14 residues. The germline gives CDR1 LNHDA, CDR2 SQIVND (reference sequence). V was pared by 5 bases and J by 3 bases, with 4 bases of the junction left unmatched. Sequenced sample: PBMCs. This chain uses TRBV19 with TRBJ2-3; 8 nucleotides line up with TRBD1. This receptor was taken from a woman in her fifties or sixties in good health and CMV-seropositive. CDR3 nucleotide sequence: TGTGCCAGTAGTCACAGGGGGATTACAGATACGCAGTATTTT. Translating it yields CASSHRGITDTQYF.